This T cell receptor beta chain was sequenced during a study of naive and memory T cell subsets. This clonotype was counted between two and nine times. Its specificity is unknown. Findings of the study overall: The RNA method is potentially sensitive to activation and differentiation changes.

V trimming: 4 bases; J trimming: 6 bases; junction bases outside the gene matches: 9. The CDR3 covers 15 residues. Germline V gene lookup returns CDR1 LNHDA and CDR2 SQIVND (reference sequence). Whole blood, roughly 2.6 ml, came from adult healthy volunteers. TCR cDNA received a 3' ligated oligonucleotide that carried a UMI. Alpha and beta constant region primers primed reverse transcription for blood and skin samples. TCRdb reprocessed the 5' RACE reads with MiXCR, giving one entry per CDR3 protein. The data contain 20,000 to 25,000 distinct CDR3 sequences, around 4.2% of them singletons. The clonotype comes from a male donor in good health. This rearrangement joins TRBV19 to TRBJ2-1; 7 nucleotides align to TRBD1. CDR3 bases: TGTGCCAGTAGTACTCCCGACAGGGCGAGCAATGAGCAGTTCTTC. It is translated as CASSTPDRASNEQFF.